The 32 T cell receptor beta chains below were found in one sample sequenced in a study of CD4+ T cells in melanoma. Only in-frame clones appear in the TCRdb table, and some are missing; sequencing was by immunoSEQ multiplex PCR. The table lists around 100,000 clones, around 92% of them singletons. Source material: peripheral blood. The receptor set was obtained from a human donor with melanoma.

This chain uses TRBV2 with TRBJ1-6; TRBD1 might be the D (6 bases). The ends were cut back, 6 bases at V and 9 bases at J, with 15 bases in the middle. The CDR3 consists of 14 residues. The germline gives CDR1 SNHLY, CDR2 FYNNEI. CDR3 sequence (DNA): TGTGCCAGCAGAGCCAGGGAGGGGGGTTCACCCCTCCACTTT. Residues: CASRAREGGSPLHF.

The rearrangement links TRBV6-6 to TRBJ2-7; tentatively, D is TRBD2 (6 bases). Trimming pared 6 bases from V and 3 bases from J, leaving 21 bases between. CDR1 MNHNY and CDR2 SVGAGI come from the germline V gene (reference sequence). The CDR3 has 16 amino acids. In DNA form, the CDR3 reads TGTGCCAGCAGCCGACCTGGGGGGACTCAAGGCTACGAGCAGTACTTC. This encodes CASSRPGGTQGYEQYF.

The chain employs TRBV5-6 and TRBJ2-2; D possibly uses TRBD1 or TRBD2 (7 bases each). Trimming stripped 7 bases from V and 6 bases from J, with 13 bases between. The CDR3 extends over 13 amino acids. Germline-derived CDR1 and CDR2 are SGHDT and YYEEEE. The CDR3 coding sequence is TGTGCCAGCCAGTCAGGGGGGGCCGGGGAGCTGTTTTTT. Amino acids: CASQSGGAGELFF.

This chain joins TRBV19 and TRBJ2-1; D unclear. The V end lost 3 bases, the J end lost 1 base, and 10 bases lay between the germline ends. Germline CDR1 reads LNHDA; CDR2 reads SQIVND (reference sequence). This CDR3 spans 15 amino acids. CDR3 amino acids: CASSIAAVSYNEQFF. CDR3 sequence (DNA): TGTGCCAGTAGTATTGCGGCGGTTTCCTACAATGAGCAGTTCTTC.

The CDR3 nucleotides are TGTGCCAGCGCCGTAGGGGGGGGCCGGAACACCGGGGAGCTGTTTTTT. It codes for CASAVGGGRNTGELFF. V usage is TRBV9 and J usage is TRBJ2-2, with D perhaps TRBD2 (7 bases). The CDR3 has 16 residues. From germline, CDR1 is SGDLS and CDR2 YYNGEE. Trimming stripped 7 bases from V and 1 base from J, with 17 bases between.

The V gene is TRBV30, the J gene TRBJ2-3; 9 positions agree with TRBD1. Germline CDR1 is GTSNPN and CDR2 is SVGIG (reference sequence). The length of the CDR3 is 13 residues. Trimming cost V 5 bases and J 4 bases; bases outside gene matches: 4. CDR3 protein: CAWWTGAADTQYF. In DNA, the CDR3 is TGTGCCTGGTGGACAGGGGCTGCAGATACGCAGTATTTT.

The chain couples TRBV5-5 to TRBJ2-1, with D tentatively TRBD1 (5 bases). V was clipped by 4 bases and J by 4 bases, with 12 bases between them. There are 14 residues in the CDR3. The germline CDR1 and CDR2 sequences are SGHKS and YYEKEE (reference sequence). The CDR3 DNA reads as TGTGCCAGCAGCGCCTCACAGGTGTACAATGAGCAGTTCTTC. The encoded protein is CASSASQVYNEQFF.

The V call is TRBV5-1, the J call TRBJ2-1; 7 bases are shared with TRBD1. V trimming: 0 bases; J trimming: 3 bases; junction bases outside the gene matches: 3. CDR3 length: 15 residues. The germline V gene encodes CDR1 SGHRS and CDR2 YFSETQ. The CDR3 here is CASSLEGTDYNEQFF. In DNA, the CDR3 is TGCGCCAGCAGCTTGGAAGGGACAGACTACAATGAGCAGTTCTTC. Full variable domain (outside the CDR3, taken from reference TRBV5-1 and TRBJ2-1): KAGVTQTPRYLIKTRGQQVTLSCSPISGHRSVSWYQQTPGQGLQFLFEYFSETQRNKGNFPGRFSGRQFSNSRSEMNVSTLELGDSALYLCASSLEGTDYNEQFFGPGTRLTVL.

This clone appeared once. The chain couples TRBV5-1 to TRBJ1-2; D not resolved. The V gene lost 3 bases and the J gene lost 2 bases, with 5 bases spanning the gap. The CDR3 has 12 amino acids. Germline CDR1 reads SGHRS; CDR2 reads YFSETQ. The CDR3 loop is CASSWRNYGYTF. The CDR3 DNA reads as TGCGCCAGCAGCTGGAGGAACTATGGCTACACCTTC.

In this sample, this clone turned up a few times. The J gene is TRBJ2-5, the V gene TRBV7-6, with TRBD2 matching over 13 bases. V was clipped by 5 bases and J by 5 bases; unmatched bases: 11. CDR3 size: 17 residues. Germline CDR1 reads SGHVS; CDR2 reads FNYEAQ. CDR3 bases: TGTGCCAGCAGCCTAACTAGCGGGGGGGCCCCAGGGGAGACCCAGTACTTC. It codes for CASSLTSGGAPGETQYF.

The gene calls are TRBV30 and TRBJ2-7; TRBD1 or TRBD2 may be the D gene (5 bases each). There are 13 residues in the CDR3. Trimming stripped 2 bases from V and 1 base from J, with 9 bases between. Germline V gene lookup returns CDR1 GTSNPN and CDR2 SVGIG (reference sequence). The CDR3 region has the DNA TGTGCCTGGAGTCGGGGCCAGTCCTACGAGCAGTACTTC. This translates into CAWSRGQSYEQYF.

The J gene is TRBJ2-7, the V gene TRBV4-3; the D gene is possibly TRBD1 (5 bases). Germline assignment: CDR1 LGHNA and CDR2 YSLEER. The CDR3 is made up of 15 amino acids. Trimming took 0 bases from V and 6 from J, leaving 15 bases between them. This CDR3 is CASSQDSGRAFEQYF. CDR3 bases: TGCGCCAGCAGCCAAGATTCGGGCAGGGCTTTCGAGCAGTACTTC.

The chain combines TRBV28 with TRBJ1-2; D is unclear. Trimming stripped 3 bases from V and 4 bases from J, with 12 bases between. The CDR3 length is 14 residues. Germline V lookup: CDR1 MDHEN, CDR2 SYDVKM. CDR3 DNA: TGTGCCAGCAGTTTTGCCAGGATCTTCTATGGCTACACCTTC. It specifies CASSFARIFYGYTF.

V gene TRBV5-1 combines with J gene TRBJ2-3; weak D call: TRBD1 (5 bases). CDR1 and CDR2 (germline): SGHRS, YFSETQ. The CDR3 is 13 residues long. Trimming took off 7 bases at V and 5 bases at J, with 14 bases between the two ends. In DNA form, the CDR3 reads TGCGCCAGCTCGGGCCAGGGAATAGATACGCAGTATTTT. This sequence encodes CASSGQGIDTQYF.

CDR3 DNA sequence: TGTGCCAGCAGCTTAATGGCGGGAACCCACAATGAGCAGTTCTTC. It translates to CASSLMAGTHNEQFF. This chain joins TRBV7-7 and TRBJ2-1; TRBD2 is a possible D gene (6 bases). Germline loops: CDR1 SSHAT, CDR2 FNYEAQ (reference sequence). The CDR3 length is 15 residues. With 2 bases removed from V and 5 bases from J, the gap between germline ends came to 13 bases.

The table lists this clone with a few counts. This rearrangement joins TRBV19 to TRBJ2-3; D is possibly TRBD1 or TRBD2 (6 bases each). The CDR3 sequence is 15 residues long. V shed 5 bases and J shed 5 bases, with 17 bases lying between them. CDR1 LNHDA and CDR2 SQIVND come from the germline V gene (reference sequence). The CDR3 DNA reads as TGTGCCAGTAGTCCCCTTGAGGGGGGCAAAGATACGCAGTATTTT. It yields the protein CASSPLEGGKDTQYF.

The chain links TRBV6-6 to TRBJ1-5; possibly TRBD1 for D (5 bases). Trimming cost V 0 bases and J 7 bases, with 16 bases left between them. CDR1 MNHNY and CDR2 SVGAGI come from the germline V gene (reference sequence). CDR3 length equals 16 residues. CDR3 region: CASSYSWPGQGQPQHF. The CDR3 DNA follows: TGTGCCAGCAGTTACTCGTGGCCAGGTCAGGGCCAGCCCCAGCATTTT.

This clone was recorded once. The sample holds other DNA sequences that translate to the same CDR3. The genes are TRBV19 and TRBJ2-5, with no clear D. Germline V gene data show CDR1 as LNHDA and CDR2 as SQIVND (reference sequence). The V and J ends lost 3 bases and 0 bases respectively, with 8 bases between them. The CDR3 has 14 amino acids. CDR3: CASSIDSYQETQYF. CDR3 coding DNA: TGTGCCAGTAGTATCGATAGCTACCAAGAGACCCAGTACTTC.

The chain combines TRBV5-8 with TRBJ2-3; D perhaps matches TRBD1 (7 bases). Germline values: CDR1 SGHTS, CDR2 YDEGEE. CDR3 length equals 15 residues. Deletions cut 0 bases from V and 4 bases from J, with 12 bases between. The CDR3 sequence is CASSLARGAPDTQYF. The CDR3 DNA sequence: TGTGCCAGCAGCTTGGCCAGGGGGGCCCCAGATACGCAGTATTTT.

This chain links TRBV29-1 with TRBJ2-3; D not certain. The CDR3 spans 14 residues. Germline V gene lookup returns CDR1 SQVTM and CDR2 ANQGSEA. The germline V and J ends were trimmed by 6 bases and 0 bases, with 13 bases remaining between them. Here the CDR3 reads CSVLIPPSTDTQYF. CDR3 in DNA: TGCAGCGTCCTGATCCCACCTAGCACAGATACGCAGTATTTT.

The J gene is TRBJ1-5, the V gene TRBV19; D is uncertain. The CDR3 extends over 12 amino acids. Trimming pared 6 bases from V and 2 bases from J, leaving 5 bases between. Per the germline V gene, CDR1 is LNHDA and CDR2 is SQIVND (reference sequence). CDR3 loop: CASSEGNQPQHF. CDR3 DNA sequence: TGTGCCAGTAGCGAAGGCAATCAGCCCCAGCATTTT.

This clone has more than one count but fewer than ten. V usage is TRBV28 and J usage is TRBJ1-2; D unresolved. Germline loops: CDR1 MDHEN, CDR2 SYDVKM. This CDR3 comprises 14 residues. Trimming left V 2 bases short and J 4 bases short, with 11 bases between. In DNA, the CDR3 is TGTGCCAGCAGTTTAGTGAGGACCTTCTATGGCTACACCTTC. Translated: CASSLVRTFYGYTF.

The chain uses TRBV15 and TRBJ2-3; a weak D match, TRBD2 (5 bases). Germline V gene data show CDR1 as LNHNV and CDR2 as YYDKDF (reference sequence). V lost 9 bases and J lost 2, with 18 bases in between. There are 15 residues in the CDR3. This CDR3 is CATSLAGTITDTQYF. In nucleotides, the CDR3 is TGTGCCACGTCCCTTGCGGGTACCATCACAGATACGCAGTATTTT.

The chain carries TRBV19 and TRBJ1-1; 7 bases are shared with TRBD1. J gave up 1 base and V 4 bases, and 3 bases lay outside the gene matches. Germline CDR1 and CDR2: LNHDA and SQIVND (reference sequence). The CDR3 spans 14 residues. Here the CDR3 DNA reads TGTGCCAGTAGTAAGACAGGGCCGAACACTGAAGCTTTCTTT. This codes for CASSKTGPNTEAFF.

CDR3 bases: TGTGCCAGCAGCCGTAACCCACCCAGATGGAGGCCGCGCTATAATTCACCCCTCCACTTT. Its protein product is CASSRNPPRWRPRYNSPLHF. The chain carries TRBV7-3 and TRBJ1-6, with no clear D. Germline-derived CDR1 and CDR2 are SGHTA and FQGTGA. V gave up 5 bases and J gave up 3 bases, with 26 bases separating them. The CDR3 is made up of 20 amino acids.

This clone was picked up a small number of times. CDR3 residues: CAARGGNYGYTF. DNA for the CDR3: TGTGCCGCAAGGGGGGGAAACTATGGCTACACCTTC. The V and J genes are TRBV19 and TRBJ1-2; a weak D match, TRBD1 (6 bases). The CDR3 spans 12 residues. Trimming cost V 11 bases and J 2 bases, with 12 bases left between them. The germline gives CDR1 LNHDA, CDR2 SQIVND (reference sequence).

This chain uses TRBV28 with TRBJ2-1, with TRBD2 identical over 11 bases. The J segment lost 7 bases and the V segment lost 11 bases, leaving 7 bases of the junction unmatched. Germline lookup yields CDR1 MDHEN and CDR2 SYDVKM. CDR3 size: 13 residues. The CDR3 DNA reads as TGTGCCCACAGACTAGCGGGAACTAATGAGCAGTTCTTC. Translation gives CAHRLAGTNEQFF.

V is TRBV29-1 and J is TRBJ2-2; 15 bases map to TRBD2. The germline CDR1 and CDR2 sequences are SQVTM and ANQGSEA. CDR3 length: 17 residues. The junction had 8 bases not matched to a gene; V was cut back by 5 bases and J by 4 bases. The CDR3 region has the DNA TGCAGCGTTAACGGACTAGCGGGGGGGCCTCCCACCGGGGAGCTGTTTTTT. It codes for CSVNGLAGGPPTGELFF.

The chain is built from TRBV5-1 and TRBJ2-5, with TRBD2 matching over 11 bases. Germline CDR1 is SGHRS and CDR2 is YFSETQ. There are 16 residues in the CDR3. J gave up 5 bases and V 0 bases, and 6 bases lay outside the gene matches. In nucleotides, the CDR3 is TGCGCCAGCAGCTTGGATCCCGGGACTAGCGGCGAGACCCAGTACTTC. This encodes CASSLDPGTSGETQYF.

The genes are TRBV7-2 and TRBJ2-7, with 10 bases aligning to TRBD1. The CDR3 totals 16 residues. CDR1 and CDR2 (germline): SGHTA, FQGNSA. The junction had 8 bases not matched to a gene; V was cut back by 4 bases and J by 2 bases. The CDR3 coding sequence is TGTGCCAGCAGCTCGTACCCCGGGACAGGGGCCTACGAGCAGTACTTC. As protein: CASSSYPGTGAYEQYF.

The chain carries TRBV5-6 and TRBJ1-2; D is uncertain. The germline CDR1 and CDR2 sequences are SGHDT and YYEEEE. The CDR3 sequence is 15 residues long. The V end lost 4 bases, the J end lost 2 bases, and 15 bases lay between the germline ends. The chain's CDR3 is CASSPGLGTNYGYTF. The CDR3 DNA is TGTGCCAGCAGCCCGGGGTTGGGAACGAACTATGGCTACACCTTC.

The chain links TRBV19 to TRBJ2-4; TRBD1 or TRBD2 may be the D gene (6 bases each). From germline, CDR1 is LNHDA and CDR2 SQIVND (reference sequence). Trimming took off 1 base at V and 7 bases at J, with 11 bases between the two ends. The CDR3 is 14 amino acids. The chain's CDR3 is CASSIGGAANIQYF. For the CDR3, the DNA is TGTGCCAGTAGTATAGGGGGGGCCGCGAACATTCAGTACTTC.